The 9 T cell receptor beta chains presented below share a single source sample, sequenced in a study of control samples from healthy donors and cancer patients. Clones were read by immunoSEQ multiplex PCR, and TCRdb kept only the in-frame ones, dropping some. The table shows roughly 73,000 clones, with about 87% occurring only once. The sample consisted of blood. The receptors come from a middle-aged man in good health.

The chain links TRBV10-3 to TRBJ1-1; tentative D call: TRBD1 (6 bases). Germline V lookup: CDR1 ENHRY, CDR2 SYGVKD. The V gene lost 10 bases and the J gene lost 5 bases, with 20 bases spanning the gap. The CDR3 has 14 residues. Here the CDR3 reads CATGHDRYGTEAFF. The CDR3 DNA sequence: TGTGCCACGGGGCACGACAGGTACGGGACTGAAGCTTTCTTT.

The chain couples TRBV9 to TRBJ2-5; maybe TRBD1 (6 bases). The CDR3 has 13 residues. In germline, CDR1 is SGDLS, CDR2 YYNGEE. The V end was cut by 1 base, the J end by 5 bases, with 9 bases between. The CDR3 DNA sequence: TGTGCCAGCAGCGTAACAGGGTTCGAGACCCAGTACTTC. This codes for CASSVTGFETQYF.

The chain uses TRBV29-1 and TRBJ1-3; D gene ambiguous. The CDR3 is 14 amino acids. The germline V gene has CDR1 SQVTM and CDR2 ANQGSEA. Trimming removed 5 bases at V and 0 bases at J, with 11 bases between. The CDR3 DNA follows: TGCAGCGTTCGACCGACACTCTCTGGAAACACCATATATTTT. Translating gives CSVRPTLSGNTIYF.

The rearrangement uses TRBV3-1 (or the pseudogene TRBV3-2) and TRBJ2-1; D is unresolved. Germline-derived CDR1 and CDR2 are LGHDT and YNNKEL (reference sequence). V lost 0 bases to trimming and J lost 7 bases, with 4 bases between them. The CDR3 runs to 12 residues. The DNA for the CDR3 is TGTGCCAGCAGCCAAGAGTGGAATGAGCAGTTCTTC. It codes for CASSQEWNEQFF.

This chain joins TRBV6-2 or TRBV6-3 and TRBJ2-5; 11 nucleotides align to TRBD2. The CDR3 contains 15 residues. Germline V gene data show CDR1 as MNHEY and CDR2 as SVGEGT. J lost 2 bases, V lost 6 bases, and 5 bases had no gene match. DNA for the CDR3: TGTGCCAGCAGCTTACTAGCGGGGGAACAAGAGACCCAGTACTTC. It codes for CASSLLAGEQETQYF.

This clone has only one observation. This chain connects TRBV9 to TRBJ1-2; 7 positions agree with TRBD1. The germline CDR1 and CDR2 sequences are SGDLS and YYNGEE. The CDR3 length is 13 residues. After removal of 1 base from V and 8 bases from J, the junction contained 5 bases not matched to a gene. CDR3 DNA: TGTGCCAGCAGCGTAACAGGGGAAGGCGGCTACACCTTC. Translating it yields CASSVTGEGGYTF.

The chain joins TRBV30 to TRBJ1-2; D is undetermined. Trimming left V 8 bases short and J 4 bases short, with 11 bases between. Germline assignment: CDR1 GTSNPN and CDR2 SVGIG (reference sequence). The CDR3 length is 11 residues. The CDR3 DNA reads as TGTGCCCTAAGAGAAATCTATGGCTACACCTTC. Its protein product is CALREIYGYTF.

The chain carries TRBV10-2 and TRBJ1-3, with D uncertain. The V gene lost 3 bases and the J gene lost 0 bases, with 18 bases spanning the gap. This CDR3 has 18 residues. The germline V gene has CDR1 WSHSY and CDR2 SAAADI. CDR3 amino acids: CASSDPTPILSSGNTIYF. The DNA of the CDR3 is TGCGCCAGCAGTGACCCGACCCCTATACTGAGCTCTGGAAACACCATATATTTT.

This clone was found once. The chain is built from TRBV5-6 and TRBJ2-1, with 12 bases matching TRBD2. V shed 4 bases, J shed 8 bases, and the junction held 7 bases outside the gene matches. Germline CDR1 SGHDT, CDR2 YYEEEE. The CDR3 runs to 15 residues. The CDR3 region has the DNA TGTGCCAGCAGCCCGGGACTAGCGGGCTGGGATGAGCAGTTCTTC. Translation gives CASSPGLAGWDEQFF.